This TCR beta chain was retrieved from a study of CD8 T cells in ankylosing spondylitis. The trim removed 1 base at V and 12 bases at J, leaving 3 bases unmatched. Germline V gene data show CDR1 as DFQATT and CDR2 as SNEGSKA (reference sequence). The CDR3 loop spans 13 amino acids. Each CDR3 protein is one row after TCRdb ran MiXCR on the 5' RACE reads. The repertoire holds approximately 24,000 distinct CDR3 sequences, with 10% to 15% as singletons. The sequence derives from a male donor with ankylosing spondylitis or in good health (not recorded which). The J gene is TRBJ2-1, the V gene TRBV20-1; 13 bases align to TRBD2. Specimen: blood. CDR3 loop: CSARVRTSGGQFF. The DNA for the CDR3 is TGCAGTGCTAGAGTACGGACTAGCGGGGGGCAGTTCTTC.